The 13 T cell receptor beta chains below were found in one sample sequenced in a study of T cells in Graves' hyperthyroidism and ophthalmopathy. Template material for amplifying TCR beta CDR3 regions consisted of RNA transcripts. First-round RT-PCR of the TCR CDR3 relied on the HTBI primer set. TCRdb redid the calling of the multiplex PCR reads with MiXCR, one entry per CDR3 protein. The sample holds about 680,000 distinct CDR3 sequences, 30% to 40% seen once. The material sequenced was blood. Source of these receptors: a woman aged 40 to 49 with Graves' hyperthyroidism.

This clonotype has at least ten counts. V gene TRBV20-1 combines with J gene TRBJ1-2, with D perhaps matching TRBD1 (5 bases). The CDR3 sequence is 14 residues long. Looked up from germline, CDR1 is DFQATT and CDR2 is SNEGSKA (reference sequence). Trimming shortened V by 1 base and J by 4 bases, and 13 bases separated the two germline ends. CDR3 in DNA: TGCAGTGCTAGAGTGGGGGTTACGGGCTATGGCTACACCTTC. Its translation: CSARVGVTGYGYTF.

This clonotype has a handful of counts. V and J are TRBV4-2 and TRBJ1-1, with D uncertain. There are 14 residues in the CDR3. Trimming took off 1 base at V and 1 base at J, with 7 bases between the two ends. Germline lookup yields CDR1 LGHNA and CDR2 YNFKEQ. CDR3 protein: CASSQVLENTEAFF. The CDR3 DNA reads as TGTGCCAGCAGCCAAGTTCTAGAGAACACTGAAGCTTTCTTT.

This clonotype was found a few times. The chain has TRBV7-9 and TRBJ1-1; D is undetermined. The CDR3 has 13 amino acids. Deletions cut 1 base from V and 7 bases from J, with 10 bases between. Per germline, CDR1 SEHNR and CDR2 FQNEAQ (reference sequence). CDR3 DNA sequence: TGTGCCAGCAGCTTAGGGGAGGAGGATGAAGCTTTCTTT. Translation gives CASSLGEEDEAFF.

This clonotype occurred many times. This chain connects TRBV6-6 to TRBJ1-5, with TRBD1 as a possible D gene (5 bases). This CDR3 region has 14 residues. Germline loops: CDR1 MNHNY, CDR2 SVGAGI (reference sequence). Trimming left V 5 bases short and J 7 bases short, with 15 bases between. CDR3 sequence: CASSGQGPSQPQHF. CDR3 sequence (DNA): TGTGCCAGCAGTGGACAAGGCCCCTCACAGCCCCAGCATTTT.

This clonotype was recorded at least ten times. The DNA for the CDR3 is TGTGCCAGCAGCCTCGGACAGTCTTATTCACCCCTCCACTTT. Translating gives CASSLGQSYSPLHF. The rearrangement links TRBV7-9 to TRBJ1-6, with D tentatively TRBD1 (6 bases). CDR1 is SEHNR, CDR2 FQNEAQ, per germline (reference sequence). This CDR3 has 14 residues. Between the trimmed V and J ends, which lost 5 bases and 8 bases, there was a span of 13 bases.

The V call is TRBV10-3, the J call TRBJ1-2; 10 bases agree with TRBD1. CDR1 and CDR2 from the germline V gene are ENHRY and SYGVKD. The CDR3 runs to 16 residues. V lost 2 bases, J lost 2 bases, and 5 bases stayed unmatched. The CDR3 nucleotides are TGTGCCATCAGTGAGAAAGTGGACAGGGGGAACTATGGCTACACCTTC. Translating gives CAISEKVDRGNYGYTF.

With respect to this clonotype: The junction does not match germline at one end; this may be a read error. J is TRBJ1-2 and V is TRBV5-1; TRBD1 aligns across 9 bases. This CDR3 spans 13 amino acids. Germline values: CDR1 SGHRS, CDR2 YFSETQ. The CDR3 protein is CASSFTGGYGYAF. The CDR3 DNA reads TGCGCCAGCAGCTTCACAGGGGGCTATGGCTACGCCTTC.

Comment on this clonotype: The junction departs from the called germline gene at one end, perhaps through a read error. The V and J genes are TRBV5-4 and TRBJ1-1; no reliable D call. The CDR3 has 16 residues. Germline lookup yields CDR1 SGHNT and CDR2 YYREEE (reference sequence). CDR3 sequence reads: CASSQVLIRRGTEAFF. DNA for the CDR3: TGCGCCAGCAGCCAAGTCCTGATCAGGCGAGGCACTGAAGCTTTCTTT. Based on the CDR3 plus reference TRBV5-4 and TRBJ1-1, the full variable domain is ETGVTQSPTHLIKTRGQQVTLRCSSQSGHNTVSWYQQALGQGPQFIFQYYREEENGRGNFPPRFSGLQFPNYSSELNVNALELDDSALYLCASSQVLIRRGTEAFFGQGTRLTVV.

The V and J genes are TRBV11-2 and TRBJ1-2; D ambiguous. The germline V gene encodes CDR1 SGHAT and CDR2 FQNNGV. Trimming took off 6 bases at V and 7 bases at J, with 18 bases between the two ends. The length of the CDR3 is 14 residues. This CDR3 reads CASSPHISSGGYTF. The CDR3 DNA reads TGTGCCAGCAGTCCGCACATTTCGAGCGGTGGCTACACCTTC.

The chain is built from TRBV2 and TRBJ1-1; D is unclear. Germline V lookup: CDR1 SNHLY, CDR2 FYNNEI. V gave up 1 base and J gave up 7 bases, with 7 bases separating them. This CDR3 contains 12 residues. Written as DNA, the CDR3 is TGTGCCAGCAGTGAAGTCAGCGTTGAAGCTTTCTTT. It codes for CASSEVSVEAFF.

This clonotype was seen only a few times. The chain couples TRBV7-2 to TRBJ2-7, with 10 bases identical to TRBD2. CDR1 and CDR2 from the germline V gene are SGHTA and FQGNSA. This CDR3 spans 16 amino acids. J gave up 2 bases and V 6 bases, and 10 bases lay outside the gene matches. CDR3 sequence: CASSPLVLAGTYEQYF. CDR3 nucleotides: TGTGCCAGCAGTCCCCTGGTACTAGCGGGGACCTACGAGCAGTACTTC.

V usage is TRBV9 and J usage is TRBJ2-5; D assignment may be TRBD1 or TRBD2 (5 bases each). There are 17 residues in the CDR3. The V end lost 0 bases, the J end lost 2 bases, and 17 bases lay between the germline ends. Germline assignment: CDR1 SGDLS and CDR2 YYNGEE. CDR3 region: CASSVGGIGVTQETQYF. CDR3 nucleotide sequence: TGTGCCAGCAGCGTAGGAGGGATAGGGGTTACACAAGAGACCCAGTACTTC.

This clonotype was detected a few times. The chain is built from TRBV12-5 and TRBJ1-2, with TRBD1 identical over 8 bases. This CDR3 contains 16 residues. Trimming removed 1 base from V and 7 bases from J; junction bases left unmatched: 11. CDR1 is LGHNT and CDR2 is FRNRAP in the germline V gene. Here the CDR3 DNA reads TGTGCTAGTGGTTTGGCCACAGGGGGGTTTCCTTCTGGCTACACCTTC. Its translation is CASGLATGGFPSGYTF.